In its sample, the clone carrying this T cell receptor (beta chain) was seen a few times. Its antigen is still unknown. As every portion of the isolated RNA was reverse transcribed, the sequencing read expressed TCRB transcripts. Profiled with immunoSEQ multiplex PCR; TCRdb holds only in-frame clones, not every one. The sample holds about 160,000 clones, around 8% seen once. Via CD45RO/CCR7/CD25/CD127/CD95/CD27, cells of the CD4+ naive, central memory, regulatory and stem cell-like memory subsets were sorted. The germline CDR1 and CDR2 sequences are KGHSH and LQKENI. The CDR3 runs to 13 residues. Trimming pared 2 bases from V and 8 bases from J, leaving 12 bases between. This record comes from a study of beta chain features in type 1 diabetes. Whole-study context: Summed over all samples, the examined sorted cells came to 95 million to 120 million. Study-level findings and limits: When VDJ junctions were examined, type 1 diabetes patients showed fewer insertions and more deletions. In every one of the four CD4+ subsets, TCRB CDR3s were moderately but significantly shorter in Type 1 diabetes patients.

Specimen: central memory CD4+ T cells from blood. The rearrangement links TRBV18 to TRBJ1-2; D gene unclear. The receptor comes from a woman aged 40 to 50 with type 1 diabetes. The CDR3 nucleotides read TGTGCCAGCTCACCAGCGGGCGGGGAAGGCTACACCTTC. Translated: CASSPAGGEGYTF.